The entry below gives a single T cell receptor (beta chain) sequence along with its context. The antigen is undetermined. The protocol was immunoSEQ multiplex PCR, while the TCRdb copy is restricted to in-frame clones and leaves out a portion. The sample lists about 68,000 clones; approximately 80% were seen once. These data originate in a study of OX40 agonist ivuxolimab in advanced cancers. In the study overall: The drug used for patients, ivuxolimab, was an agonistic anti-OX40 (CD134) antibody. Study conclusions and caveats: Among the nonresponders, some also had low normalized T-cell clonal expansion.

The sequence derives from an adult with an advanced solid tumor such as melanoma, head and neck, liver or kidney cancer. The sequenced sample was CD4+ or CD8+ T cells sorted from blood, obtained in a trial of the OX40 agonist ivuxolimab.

DNA for the CDR3: TGTGCCAGCAGTTACTCGAACAGGGCTGATTCACCCCTCCACTTT. Translated, it gives CASSYSNRADSPLHF. The V call is TRBV6-6, the J call TRBJ1-6, with D possibly TRBD1 on 6 matching bases. The CDR3 is 15 residues long. Trimming left V 0 bases short and J 8 bases short, with 11 bases between. CDR1 is MNHNY, CDR2 SVGAGI, per germline (reference sequence).